This paragraph covers one T cell receptor beta chain sequence. Its specificity is unknown. This entry comes from a study of cytomegalovirus exposure and HLA in healthy donors. Study findings and constraints: Overall, around 160 TCR beta chains were annotated as cytomegalovirus-associated. CMV serostatus was the only immune exposure information that was available.

60 Vbeta and 13 Jbeta primers were used in PCR. The protocol was immunoSEQ multiplex PCR, while the TCRdb copy is restricted to in-frame clones and leaves out a portion. The sample records 150,000 to 200,000 clones, nearly 80% being singletons. Sampled while nominally healthy, donors likely had unrecorded immune exposures. This TCR derives from a woman in her forties or fifties in good health and CMV-seropositive. Sequencing used PBMCs.

In nucleotides, the CDR3 is TGTGCCAGCAGCTTGGCTACAGGGGACGGCGAGCAGTACTTC. Translation gives CASSLATGDGEQYF. The chain combines TRBV5-8 with TRBJ2-7; 7 bases map to TRBD1. This CDR3 contains 14 residues. V trimming: 0 bases; J trimming: 6 bases; junction bases outside the gene matches: 6. In germline, CDR1 is SGHTS, CDR2 YDEGEE.